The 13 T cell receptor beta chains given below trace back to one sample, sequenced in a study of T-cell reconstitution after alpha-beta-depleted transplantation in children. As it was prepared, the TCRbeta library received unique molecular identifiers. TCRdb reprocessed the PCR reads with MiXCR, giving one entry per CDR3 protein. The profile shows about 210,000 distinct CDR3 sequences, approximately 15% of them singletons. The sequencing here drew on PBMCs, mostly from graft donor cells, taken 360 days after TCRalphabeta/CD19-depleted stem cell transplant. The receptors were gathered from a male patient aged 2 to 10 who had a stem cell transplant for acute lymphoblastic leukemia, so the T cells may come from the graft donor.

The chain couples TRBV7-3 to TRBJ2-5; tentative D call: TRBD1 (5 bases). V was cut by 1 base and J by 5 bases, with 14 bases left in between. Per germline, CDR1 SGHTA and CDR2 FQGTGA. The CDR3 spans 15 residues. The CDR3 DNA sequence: TGTGCCAGCAGCTTAAGAGCAGGGCTAGGGGAGACCCAGTACTTC. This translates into CASSLRAGLGETQYF. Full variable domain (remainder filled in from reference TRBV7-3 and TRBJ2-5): GAGVSQTPSNKVTEKGKYVELRCDPISGHTALYWYRQSLGQGPEFLIYFQGTGAADDSGLPNDRFFAVRPEGSVSTLKIQRTERGDSAVYLCASSLRAGLGETQYFGPGTRLLVL.

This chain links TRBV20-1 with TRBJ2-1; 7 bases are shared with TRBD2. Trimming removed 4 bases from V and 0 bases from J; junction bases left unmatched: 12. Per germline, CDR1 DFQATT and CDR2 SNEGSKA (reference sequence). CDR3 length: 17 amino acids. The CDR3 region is CSAKGKRGSSSYNEQFF. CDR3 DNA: TGCAGTGCTAAAGGAAAGCGGGGATCCAGCTCCTACAATGAGCAGTTCTTC.

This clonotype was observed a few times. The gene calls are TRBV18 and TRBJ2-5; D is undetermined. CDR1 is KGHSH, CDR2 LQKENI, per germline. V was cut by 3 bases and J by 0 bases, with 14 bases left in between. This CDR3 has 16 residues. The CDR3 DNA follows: TGTGCCAGCTCACCTCGCTACTCCGCGAACCAAGAGACCCAGTACTTC. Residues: CASSPRYSANQETQYF.

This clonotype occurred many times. CDR3 in amino acids: CSARETGQGLHEQYF. DNA of the CDR3: TGCAGTGCTAGAGAAACGGGACAGGGACTCCACGAGCAGTACTTC. This chain uses TRBV20-1 with TRBJ2-7, with 9 bases identical to TRBD1. The CDR3 extends over 15 amino acids. CDR1 is DFQATT and CDR2 is SNEGSKA in the germline V gene (reference sequence). The ends lost 0 bases at V and 5 bases at J; junction bases unmatched: 8.

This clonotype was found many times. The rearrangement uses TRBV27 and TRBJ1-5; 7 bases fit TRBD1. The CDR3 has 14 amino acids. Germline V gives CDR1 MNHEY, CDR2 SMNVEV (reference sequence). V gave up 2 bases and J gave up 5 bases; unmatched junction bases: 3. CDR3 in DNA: TGTGCCAGCAGTTTAAACAGGGGAGATCAGCCCCAGCATTTT. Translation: CASSLNRGDQPQHF.

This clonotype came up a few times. CDR3 sequence: CASNLGREAIPYEQYF. The DNA of the CDR3 is TGTGCCAGCAATCTGGGGAGGGAGGCAATTCCCTACGAGCAGTACTTC. The V and J genes are TRBV6-1 and TRBJ2-7; 7 nucleotides line up with TRBD2. V trimming: 7 bases; J trimming: 2 bases; junction bases outside the gene matches: 14. There are 16 residues in the CDR3. Germline lookup yields CDR1 MNHNS and CDR2 SASEGT.

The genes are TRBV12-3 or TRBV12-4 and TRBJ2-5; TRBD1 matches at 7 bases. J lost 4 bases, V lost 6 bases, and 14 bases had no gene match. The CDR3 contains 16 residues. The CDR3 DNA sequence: TGTGCCAGCAGCCCCCACAGGGGTCGAAACGGAGAGACCCAGTACTTC. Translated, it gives CASSPHRGRNGETQYF.

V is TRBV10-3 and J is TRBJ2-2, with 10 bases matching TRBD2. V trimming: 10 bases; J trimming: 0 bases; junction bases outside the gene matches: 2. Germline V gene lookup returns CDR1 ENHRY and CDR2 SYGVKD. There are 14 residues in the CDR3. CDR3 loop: CANSGGANTGELFF. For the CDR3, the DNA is TGTGCCAACAGCGGGGGGGCGAACACCGGGGAGCTGTTTTTT.

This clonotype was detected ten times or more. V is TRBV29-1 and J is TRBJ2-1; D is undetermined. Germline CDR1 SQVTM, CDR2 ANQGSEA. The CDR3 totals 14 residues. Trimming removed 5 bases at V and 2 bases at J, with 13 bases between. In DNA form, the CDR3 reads TGCAGCGTTCTCGCTGGCGGAACCTACAATGAGCAGTTCTTC. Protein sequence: CSVLAGGTYNEQFF.

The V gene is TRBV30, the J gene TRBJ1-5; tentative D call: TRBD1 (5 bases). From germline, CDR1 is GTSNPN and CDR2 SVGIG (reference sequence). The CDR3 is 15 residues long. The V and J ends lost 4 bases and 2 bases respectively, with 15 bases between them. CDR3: CAWKKGEYGNQPQHF. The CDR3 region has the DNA TGTGCCTGGAAGAAAGGGGAATACGGCAATCAGCCCCAGCATTTT.

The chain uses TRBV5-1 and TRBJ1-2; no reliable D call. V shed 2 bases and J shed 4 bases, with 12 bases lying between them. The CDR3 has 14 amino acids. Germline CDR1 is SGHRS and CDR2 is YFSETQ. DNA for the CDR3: TGCGCCAGCAGCTTCCGGGCGGCGGGCTATGGCTACACCTTC. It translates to CASSFRAAGYGYTF.

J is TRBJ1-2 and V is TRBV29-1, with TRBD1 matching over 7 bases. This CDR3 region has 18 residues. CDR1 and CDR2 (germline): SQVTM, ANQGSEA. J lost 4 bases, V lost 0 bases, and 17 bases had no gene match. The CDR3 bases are TGCAGCGTTGAAGACGGCAGGGGGGAGCTTGGCTTAGGCTATGGCTACACCTTC. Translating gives CSVEDGRGELGLGYGYTF.

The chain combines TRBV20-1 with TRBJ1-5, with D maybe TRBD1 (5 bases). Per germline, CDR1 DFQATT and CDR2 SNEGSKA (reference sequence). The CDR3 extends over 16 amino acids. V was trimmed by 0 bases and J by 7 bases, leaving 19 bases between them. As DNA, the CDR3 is TGCAGTGCTAGAGATGACCAGGGTCCGAGAAAGCAGCCCCAGCATTTT. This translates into CSARDDQGPRKQPQHF.